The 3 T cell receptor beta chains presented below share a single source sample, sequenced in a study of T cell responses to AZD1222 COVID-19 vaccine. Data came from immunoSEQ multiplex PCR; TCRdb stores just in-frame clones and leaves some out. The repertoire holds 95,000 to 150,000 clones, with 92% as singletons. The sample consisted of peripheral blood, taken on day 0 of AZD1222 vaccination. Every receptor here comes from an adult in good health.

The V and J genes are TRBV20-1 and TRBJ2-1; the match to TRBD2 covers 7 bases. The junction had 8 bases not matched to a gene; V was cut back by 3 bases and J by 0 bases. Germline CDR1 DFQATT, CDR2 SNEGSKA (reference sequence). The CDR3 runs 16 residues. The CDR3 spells CSASSPSGSSYNEQFF. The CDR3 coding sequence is TGCAGTGCTAGTTCCCCTAGCGGAAGCTCCTACAATGAGCAGTTCTTC.

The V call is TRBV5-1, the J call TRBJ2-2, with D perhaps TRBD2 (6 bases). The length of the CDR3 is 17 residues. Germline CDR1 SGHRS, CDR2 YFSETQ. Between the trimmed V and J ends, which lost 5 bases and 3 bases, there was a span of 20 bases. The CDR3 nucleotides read TGCGCCAGCAGTTTTCCTAGAAGGAGGGGCGACACCGGGGAGCTGTTTTTT. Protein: CASSFPRRRGDTGELFF.

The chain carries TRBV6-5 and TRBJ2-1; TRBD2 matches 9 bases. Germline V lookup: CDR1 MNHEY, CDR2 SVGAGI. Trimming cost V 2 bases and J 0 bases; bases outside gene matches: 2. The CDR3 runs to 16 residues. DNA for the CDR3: TGTGCCAGCAGTTACCCTAGCGGGGCCTCCTACAATGAGCAGTTCTTC. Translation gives CASSYPSGASYNEQFF.